This T cell receptor beta chain was documented in a study of T cell repertoires in cytomegalovirus infection. Study-level information: Public TCR beta signature analysis indicated the presence of both CMV infection and matching HLA type.

Study outcomes and limitations: CMV-specific TCR beta clonotypes restricted by HLA-C were the ones dominating the ex vivo response.

TCRdb itself ran the reads through MiXCR, one entry per CDR3 protein. The sample holds about 76,000 distinct CDR3 sequences; roughly 3.5% are singletons and the top ten take 3.5% to 6%. This clonotype was observed at least ten times. Its antigen is unidentified. Material for sequencing was PBMCs. The sequence was obtained from a human donor in good health (CMV status not recorded). Some clones in this sample may be carry-over from other donors' samples.

The CDR3 protein is CSALNRRPAEAGDTQYF. In nucleotides, the CDR3 is TGCAGTGCGTTAAACCGTCGTCCGGCAGAAGCCGGAGATACGCAGTATTTT. The chain has TRBV20-1 and TRBJ2-3; D unclear. This CDR3 is 17 amino acids long. From germline, CDR1 is DFQATT and CDR2 SNEGSKA (reference sequence). The germline V and J ends were trimmed by 6 bases and 5 bases, with 27 bases remaining between them.